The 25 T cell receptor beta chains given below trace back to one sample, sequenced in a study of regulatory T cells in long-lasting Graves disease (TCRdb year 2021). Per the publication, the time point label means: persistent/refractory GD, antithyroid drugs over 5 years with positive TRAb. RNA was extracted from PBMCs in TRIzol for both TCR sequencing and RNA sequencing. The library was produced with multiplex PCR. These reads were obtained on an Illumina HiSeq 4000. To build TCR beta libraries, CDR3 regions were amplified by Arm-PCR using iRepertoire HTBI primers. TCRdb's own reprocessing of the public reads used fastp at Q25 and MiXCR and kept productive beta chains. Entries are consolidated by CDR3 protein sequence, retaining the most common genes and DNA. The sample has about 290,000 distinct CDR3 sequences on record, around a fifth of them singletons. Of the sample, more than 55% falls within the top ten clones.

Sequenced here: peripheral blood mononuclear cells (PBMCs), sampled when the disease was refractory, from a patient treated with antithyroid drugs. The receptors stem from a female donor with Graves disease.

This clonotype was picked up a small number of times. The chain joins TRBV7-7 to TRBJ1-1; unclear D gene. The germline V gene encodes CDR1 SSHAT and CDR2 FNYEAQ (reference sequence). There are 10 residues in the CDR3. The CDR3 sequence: CASGGFGAFF. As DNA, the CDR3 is TGTGCTAGTGGAGGCTTCGGAGCTTTCTTT.

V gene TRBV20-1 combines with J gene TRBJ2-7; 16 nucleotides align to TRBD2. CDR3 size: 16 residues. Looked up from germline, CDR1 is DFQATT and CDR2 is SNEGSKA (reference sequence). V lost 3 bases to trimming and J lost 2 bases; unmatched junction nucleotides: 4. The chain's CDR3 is CSASGTSGRGTYEQYF. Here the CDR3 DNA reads TGCAGTGCTAGCGGGACTAGCGGGAGGGGAACCTACGAGCAGTACTTC.

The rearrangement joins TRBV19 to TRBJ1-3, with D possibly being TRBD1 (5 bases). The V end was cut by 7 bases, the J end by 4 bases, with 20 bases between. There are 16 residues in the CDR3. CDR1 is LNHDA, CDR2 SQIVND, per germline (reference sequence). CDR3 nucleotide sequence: TGTGCCAGTACTCAAACCCCGGGGACTACGGGAAACACCATATATTTT. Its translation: CASTQTPGTTGNTIYF.

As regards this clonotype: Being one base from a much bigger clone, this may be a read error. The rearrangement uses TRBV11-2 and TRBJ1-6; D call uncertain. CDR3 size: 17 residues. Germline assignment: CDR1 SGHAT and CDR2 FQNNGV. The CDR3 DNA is TGTGCCAACAGCTCCCTTAGCTCGGCGCCGTATAATTCACCCCTCCACTTT. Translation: CANSSLSSAPYNSPLHF.

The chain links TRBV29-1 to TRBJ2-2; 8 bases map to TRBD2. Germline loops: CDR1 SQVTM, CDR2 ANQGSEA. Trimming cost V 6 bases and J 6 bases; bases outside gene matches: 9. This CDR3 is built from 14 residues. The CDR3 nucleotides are TGCAGCGTCCAGGCGGGGGGTTTTGCCGGGGAGCTGTTTTTT. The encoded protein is CSVQAGGFAGELFF.

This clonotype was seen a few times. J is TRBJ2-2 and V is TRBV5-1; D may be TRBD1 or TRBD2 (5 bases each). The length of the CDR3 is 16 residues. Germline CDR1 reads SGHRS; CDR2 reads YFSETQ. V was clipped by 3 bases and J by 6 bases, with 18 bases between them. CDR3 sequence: CASSYRIRGAAGELFF. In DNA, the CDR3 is TGCGCCAGCAGCTACCGGATCAGAGGGGCGGCCGGGGAGCTGTTTTTT. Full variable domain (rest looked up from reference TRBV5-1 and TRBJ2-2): KAGVTQTPRYLIKTRGQQVTLSCSPISGHRSVSWYQQTPGQGLQFLFEYFSETQRNKGNFPGRFSGRQFSNSRSEMNVSTLELGDSALYLCASSYRIRGAAGELFFGEGSRLTVL.

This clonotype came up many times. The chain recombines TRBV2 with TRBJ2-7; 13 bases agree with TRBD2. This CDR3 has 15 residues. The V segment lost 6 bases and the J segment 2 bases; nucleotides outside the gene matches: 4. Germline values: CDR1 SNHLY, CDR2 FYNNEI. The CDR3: CASSSGLAGPYEQYF. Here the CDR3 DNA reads TGTGCCAGCAGCTCGGGACTAGCGGGGCCCTACGAGCAGTACTTC.

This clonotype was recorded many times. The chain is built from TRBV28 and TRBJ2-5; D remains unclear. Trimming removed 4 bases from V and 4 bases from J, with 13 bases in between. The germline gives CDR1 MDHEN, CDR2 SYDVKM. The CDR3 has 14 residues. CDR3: CASSWMAPVETQYF. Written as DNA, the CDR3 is TGTGCCAGCAGTTGGATGGCTCCCGTAGAGACCCAGTACTTC.

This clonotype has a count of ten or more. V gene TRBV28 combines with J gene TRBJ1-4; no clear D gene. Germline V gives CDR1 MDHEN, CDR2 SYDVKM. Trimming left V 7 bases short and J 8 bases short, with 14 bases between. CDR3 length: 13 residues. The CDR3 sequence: CASTRFDGEKLFF. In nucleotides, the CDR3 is TGTGCCAGCACCCGATTCGACGGGGAAAAACTGTTTTTT. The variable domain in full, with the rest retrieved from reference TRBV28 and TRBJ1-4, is DVKVTQSSRYLVKRTGEKVFLECVQDMDHENMFWYRQDPGLGLRLIYFSYDVKMKEKGDIPEGYSVSREKKERFSLILESASTNQTSMYLCASTRFDGEKLFFGSGTQLSVL.

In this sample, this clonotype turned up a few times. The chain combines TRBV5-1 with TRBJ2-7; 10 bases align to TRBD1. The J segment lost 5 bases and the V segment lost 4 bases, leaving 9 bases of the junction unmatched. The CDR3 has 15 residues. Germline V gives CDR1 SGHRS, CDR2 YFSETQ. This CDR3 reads CASSARQGAGHEQYF. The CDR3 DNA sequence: TGCGCCAGCAGCGCACGACAGGGGGCGGGCCACGAGCAGTACTTC.

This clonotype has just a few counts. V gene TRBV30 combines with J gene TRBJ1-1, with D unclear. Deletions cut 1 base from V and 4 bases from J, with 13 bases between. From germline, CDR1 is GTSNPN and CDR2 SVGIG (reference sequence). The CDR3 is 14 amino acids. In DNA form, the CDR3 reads TGTGCCTGGAGTGACGGAGACTACGGCACTGAAGCTTTCTTT. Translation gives CAWSDGDYGTEAFF.

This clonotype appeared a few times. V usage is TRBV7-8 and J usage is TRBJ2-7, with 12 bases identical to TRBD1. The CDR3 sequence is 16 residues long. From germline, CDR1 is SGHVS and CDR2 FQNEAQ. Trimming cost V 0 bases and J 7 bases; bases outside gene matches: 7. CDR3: CASSLARGTGGREQYF. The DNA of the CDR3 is TGTGCCAGCAGCTTAGCGCGGGGGACAGGGGGCCGGGAGCAGTACTTC.

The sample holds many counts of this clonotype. CDR3 in DNA: TGTGCCAGCAGTTCTTTGACAGGCAACTATGGCTACACCTTC. Its translation is CASSSLTGNYGYTF. The gene calls are TRBV28 and TRBJ1-2; maybe TRBD1 (6 bases). CDR1 and CDR2 from the germline V gene are MDHEN and SYDVKM. Trimming took 4 bases from V and 2 from J, leaving 11 bases between them. This CDR3 contains 14 residues.

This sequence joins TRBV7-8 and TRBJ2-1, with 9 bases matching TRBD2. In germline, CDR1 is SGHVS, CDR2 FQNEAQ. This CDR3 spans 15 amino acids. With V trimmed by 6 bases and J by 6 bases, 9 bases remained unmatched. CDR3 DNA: TGTGCCAGCAGTTCCAGCGGGAGGTCCCGCAATGAGCAGTTCTTC. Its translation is CASSSSGRSRNEQFF. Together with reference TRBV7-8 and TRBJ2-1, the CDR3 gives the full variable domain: GAGVSQSPRYKVAKRGQDVALRCDPISGHVSLFWYQQALGQGPEFLTYFQNEAQLDKSGLPSDRFFAERPEGSVSTLKIQRTQQEDSAVYLCASSSSGRSRNEQFFGPGTRLTVL.

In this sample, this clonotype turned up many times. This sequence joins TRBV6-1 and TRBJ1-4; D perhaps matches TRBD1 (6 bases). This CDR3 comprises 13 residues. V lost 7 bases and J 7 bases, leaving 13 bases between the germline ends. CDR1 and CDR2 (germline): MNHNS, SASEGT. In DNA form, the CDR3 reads TGTGCCAGCAAAGGGGGGAGCGGTGAAAAACTGTTTTTT. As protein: CASKGGSGEKLFF.

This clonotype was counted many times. DNA for the CDR3: TGTGCCAGCAGTGCTTTGGGCTACGAGCAGTACTTC. Its protein is CASSALGYEQYF. The rearrangement uses TRBV12-3 or TRBV12-4 and TRBJ2-7; D is uncertain. V was cut by 5 bases and J by 3 bases, with 8 bases left in between. The CDR3 sequence is 12 residues long.

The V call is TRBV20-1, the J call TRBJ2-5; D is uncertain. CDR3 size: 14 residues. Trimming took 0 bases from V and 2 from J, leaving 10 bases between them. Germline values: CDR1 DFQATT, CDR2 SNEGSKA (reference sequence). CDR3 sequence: CSAREDRVQETQYF. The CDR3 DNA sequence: TGCAGTGCTAGAGAGGACCGTGTACAAGAGACCCAGTACTTC.

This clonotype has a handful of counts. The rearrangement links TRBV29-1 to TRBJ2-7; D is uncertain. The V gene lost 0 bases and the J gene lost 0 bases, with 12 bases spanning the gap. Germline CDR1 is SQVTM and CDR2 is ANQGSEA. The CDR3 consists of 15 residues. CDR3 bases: TGCAGCGTTGAAGATCGAGACGGAGCCTCCTACGAGCAGTACTTC. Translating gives CSVEDRDGASYEQYF.

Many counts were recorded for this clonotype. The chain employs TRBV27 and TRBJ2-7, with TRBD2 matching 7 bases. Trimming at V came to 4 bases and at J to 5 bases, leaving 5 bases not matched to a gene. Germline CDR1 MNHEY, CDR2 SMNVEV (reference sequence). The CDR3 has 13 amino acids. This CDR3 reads CASSSLGTNEQYF. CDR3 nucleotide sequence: TGTGCCAGCAGTTCCCTCGGGACTAACGAGCAGTACTTC.

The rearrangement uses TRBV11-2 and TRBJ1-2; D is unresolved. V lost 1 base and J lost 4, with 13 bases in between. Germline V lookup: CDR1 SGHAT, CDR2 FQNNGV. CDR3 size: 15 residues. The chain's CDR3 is CASSLGLDPTYGYTF. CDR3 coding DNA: TGTGCCAGCAGCTTAGGCCTAGATCCGACCTATGGCTACACCTTC.

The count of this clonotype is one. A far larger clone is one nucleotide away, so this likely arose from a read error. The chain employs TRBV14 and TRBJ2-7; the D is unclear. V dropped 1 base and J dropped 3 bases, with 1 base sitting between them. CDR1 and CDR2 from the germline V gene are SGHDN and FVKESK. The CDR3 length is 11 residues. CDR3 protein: CASSQVYEQYF. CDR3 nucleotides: TGTGCCAGCAGCCAAGTCTACGAGCAGTACTTC.

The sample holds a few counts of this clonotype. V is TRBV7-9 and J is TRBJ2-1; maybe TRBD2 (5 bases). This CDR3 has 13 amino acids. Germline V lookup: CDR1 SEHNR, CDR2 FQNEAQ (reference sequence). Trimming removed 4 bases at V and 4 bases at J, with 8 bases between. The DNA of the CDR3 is TGTGCCAGCAGCTATCCGGGGTACAATGAGCAGTTCTTC. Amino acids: CASSYPGYNEQFF.

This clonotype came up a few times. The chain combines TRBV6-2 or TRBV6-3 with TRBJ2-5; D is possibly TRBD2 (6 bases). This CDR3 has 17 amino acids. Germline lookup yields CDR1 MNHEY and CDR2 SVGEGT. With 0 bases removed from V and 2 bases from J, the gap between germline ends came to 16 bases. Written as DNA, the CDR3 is TGTGCCAGCAGTTACTCGTCCGCAATGGCGGGGCAAGAGACCCAGTACTTC. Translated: CASSYSSAMAGQETQYF.

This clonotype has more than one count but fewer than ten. CDR3 protein: CASSYGGARNTGELFF. CDR3 DNA: TGTGCCAGCAGTTACGGGGGAGCGAGGAACACCGGGGAGCTGTTTTTT. The chain is built from TRBV6-5 and TRBJ2-2; the D call may be TRBD1 or TRBD2 (5 bases each). Germline CDR1 MNHEY, CDR2 SVGAGI. The CDR3 has 16 residues. V shed 2 bases and J shed 1 base, with 11 bases lying between them.

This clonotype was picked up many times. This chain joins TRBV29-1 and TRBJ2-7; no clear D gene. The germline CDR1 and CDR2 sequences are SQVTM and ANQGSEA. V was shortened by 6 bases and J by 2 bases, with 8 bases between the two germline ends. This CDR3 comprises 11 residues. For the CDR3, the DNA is TGCAGCGTGAAGGACGCCTACGAGCAGTACTTC. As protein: CSVKDAYEQYF.